This TCR beta chain appears in the sequencing data of a study of OX40 agonist ivuxolimab in advanced cancers. Libraries were prepared by immunoSEQ multiplex PCR; TCRdb keeps only in-frame clonotypes and omits some of them. The repertoire holds 60,000 to 85,000 clones, with around 92% as singletons. J was trimmed by 5 bases and V by 4 bases; bases with no gene match: 2. The CDR3 consists of 13 residues. The germline gives CDR1 GTSNPN, CDR2 SVGIG (reference sequence). The specimen was CD4+ or CD8+ T cells sorted from blood, collected in a trial of the OX40 agonist ivuxolimab. The receptor was derived from an adult with an advanced solid tumor such as melanoma, head and neck, liver or kidney cancer. The chain recombines TRBV30 with TRBJ1-4, with 9 bases fitting TRBD1. This CDR3 reads CAWTTGGNEKLFF. CDR3 bases: TGTGCCTGGACCACAGGGGGCAATGAAAAACTGTTTTTT.